This TCR beta chain was retrieved from a study of blood T cells in healthy people across ages. The authors ran a second PCR of roughly 6 to 12 cycles using a sample-barcoded 5' primer and a J-beta primer mix. A template-switch adaptor that had 12 random nucleotides put a tag on each cDNA molecule. TCRdb fed the 5' RACE reads into MiXCR, producing one record per CDR3 protein. The data hold roughly 1.7 million distinct CDR3 sequences, with around 36% observed a single time. V shed 6 bases and J shed 0 bases, with 9 bases lying between them. The CDR3 is made up of 13 amino acids. CDR1 is DFQATT and CDR2 is SNEGSKA in the germline V gene (reference sequence). Study-wide results and caveats: With unsorted PBMCs, a conclusive comparison of naive versus antigen-experienced cells was not possible.

A word on this clonotype: Its cognate antigen is unknown.

This TCR was recovered from a woman between 25 and 40 years old in good health. The gene calls are TRBV20-1 and TRBJ2-1, with D unclear. Source material: blood. The CDR3 bases are TGCAGTGCCCGACCCGGCTCCTACAATGAGCAGTTCTTC. This gives the protein CSARPGSYNEQFF.